This T cell receptor beta chain was profiled in a study of CD8 T cells in ankylosing spondylitis. V shed 3 bases, J shed 4 bases, and the junction held 3 bases outside the gene matches. Germline assignment: CDR1 SGHRS and CDR2 YFSETQ. The CDR3 is 15 residues long. TCRdb ran MiXCR on the 5' RACE reads and lists one entry per CDR3 protein. The sample has 150,000 to 200,000 distinct CDR3 sequences, about a third seen once. This receptor was taken from a male donor with ankylosing spondylitis. The sample taken for sequencing was synovial fluid, either unsorted or a sorted T cell fraction (not recorded which). V usage is TRBV5-1 and J usage is TRBJ2-1, with 11 positions matching TRBD1. In nucleotides, the CDR3 is TGCGCCAGCAGCTCGGGACAGGGGGGATACAATGAGCAGTTCTTC. Translated: CASSSGQGGYNEQFF. The entire variable domain, with the rest obtained from reference TRBV5-1 and TRBJ2-1, is as follows: KAGVTQTPRYLIKTRGQQVTLSCSPISGHRSVSWYQQTPGQGLQFLFEYFSETQRNKGNFPGRFSGRQFSNSRSEMNVSTLELGDSALYLCASSSGQGGYNEQFFGPGTRLTVL.